This T cell receptor beta chain was captured in a study of T cell responses to AZD1222 COVID-19 vaccine. Using immunoSEQ multiplex PCR, the repertoire was profiled, and TCRdb retains in-frame clones only, with some absent. Of 99,000 or so clones in the sample, 88% were seen once. CDR1 is LGHDT and CDR2 is YNNKEL in the germline V gene (reference sequence). The CDR3 runs to 16 residues. V lost 0 bases to trimming and J lost 7 bases; unmatched junction nucleotides: 8. The sample here was peripheral blood, taken on day 0 of AZD1222 vaccination. The chain employs TRBV3-1 (or the pseudogene TRBV3-2) and TRBJ1-4; TRBD1 agrees at 7 bases. The receptor comes from an adult in good health. Here the CDR3 reads CASSQDGTAVGEKLFF. The CDR3 nucleotides are TGTGCCAGCAGCCAAGACGGGACAGCCGTGGGTGAAAAACTGTTTTTT.